The TCR beta chain described here comes from a study of control samples from healthy donors and cancer patients. CDR1 SGHNT and CDR2 YYREEE come from the germline V gene (reference sequence). V was clipped by 2 bases and J by 8 bases; unmatched bases: 4. CDR3 length: 14 amino acids. Assay used: immunoSEQ multiplex PCR; TCRdb lists only in-frame clones, some missing. The sample holds roughly 450,000 clones, around 90% seen once. This TCR was sampled from a man between 40 and 49 years old with head and neck cancer. Sequencing used PBMCs. The chain carries TRBV5-4 and TRBJ2-1; 10 bases line up with TRBD2. The CDR3 region has the DNA TGTGCCAGCAGCTTTATAGCGGGGGGCTATGAGCAGTTCTTC. This encodes CASSFIAGGYEQFF.